This is a list of T cell receptor beta chains from one sample in a study of cytomegalovirus exposure and HLA in healthy donors. TCRdb's copy holds only in-frame clones and misses some; the assay was immunoSEQ multiplex PCR. The table includes some 120,000 clones, 81% detected once. Sequenced: PBMCs. The source of these receptors is a man aged 18 to 35 in good health and CMV-seronegative. Both conserved end residues are part of each CDR3. D genes are given only for firm matches. Rows may omit the clone size; those that give it use once, few, many or a size class.

size: .
length: 16
J: TRBJ2-3
D: TRBD1
V: TRBV9
DNA: TGTGCCAGCAGCGGCTCACCGGGACAGGGCCCAGATACGCAGTATTTT
CDR3: CASSGSPGQGPDTQYF

size: .
length: 13
J: TRBJ2-1
D: TRBD2
V: TRBV11-2
DNA: TGTGCCAGCAGCCCGGGACTAGCGAATGAGCAGTTCTTC
CDR3: CASSPGLANEQFF

size: .
length: 16
J: TRBJ2-5
D: .
V: TRBV11-2
DNA: TGTGCCAGCAGCTTAGAGTCACCGGGACTCCAAGAGACCCAGTACTTC
CDR3: CASSLESPGLQETQYF

size: .
length: 15
J: TRBJ2-3
D: .
V: TRBV7-6
DNA: TGTGCCAGCAGCTCAGACTACTCGATCACAGATACGCAGTATTTT
CDR3: CASSSDYSITDTQYF

size: .
length: 17
J: TRBJ1-4
D: .
V: TRBV7-8
DNA: TGTGCCAGCAGCTTCAGGGGTACAGGGTTCCGTAATGAAAAACTGTTTTTT
CDR3: CASSFRGTGFRNEKLFF

size: .
length: 13
J: TRBJ1-5
D: .
V: TRBV5-1
DNA: TGCGCCAGCAGTTTAGGGGCTAATCAGCCCCAGCATTTT
CDR3: CASSLGANQPQHF

size: .
length: 14
J: TRBJ2-7
D: .
V: TRBV4-3
DNA: TGCGCCAGCAGCCAAGATCACGGTGCCTACGAGCAGTACTTC
CDR3: CASSQDHGAYEQYF

size: .
length: 15
J: TRBJ1-5
D: TRBD1
V: TRBV6-1
DNA: TGTGCCAGCAGCCCGGACAGGTTTGGAAATCAGCCCCAGCATTTT
CDR3: CASSPDRFGNQPQHF

size: .
length: 19
J: TRBJ1-3
D: .
V: TRBV19
DNA: TGTGCCAGTCCCAAGCGACTTGGGACTTCCAGACACTCTGGAAACACCATATATTTT
CDR3: CASPKRLGTSRHSGNTIYF

size: .
length: 16
J: TRBJ1-6
D: .
V: TRBV2
DNA: TGTGCCAGCAGTGGCGGAGGGAGCTCCTATAATTCACCCCTCCACTTT
CDR3: CASSGGGSSYNSPLHF

size: .
length: 12
J: TRBJ2-7
D: .
V: TRBV10-3
DNA: TGTGCCATCAGCCAGACTGACTACGAGCAGTACTTC
CDR3: CAISQTDYEQYF

size: .
length: 14
J: TRBJ2-7
D: TRBD1
V: TRBV5-1
DNA: TGCGCCAGCAGCTCCGGGACAGGTGATTACGAGCAGTACTTC
CDR3: CASSSGTGDYEQYF

size: .
length: 15
J: TRBJ1-4
D: .
V: TRBV7-8
DNA: TGTGCCAGCAGCTTAGCTGAGGGGGGGCCGGGAAAACTGTTTTTT
CDR3: CASSLAEGGPGKLFF

size: .
length: 16
J: TRBJ1-2
D: .
V: TRBV10-3
DNA: TGTGCCATCAGCCCCGGCGGGGGAAAAGCTAACTATGGCTACACCTTC
CDR3: CAISPGGGKANYGYTF

size: .
length: 12
J: TRBJ1-2
D: TRBD1
V: TRBV7-8
DNA: TGTGCCAGCAGCCAACAGGGGGGTGGCTACACCTTC
CDR3: CASSQQGGGYTF

size: once
length: 12
J: TRBJ2-1
D: .
V: TRBV19
DNA: TGTGCCAGTAGTATAGTTCGGAATGAGCAGTTCTTC
CDR3: CASSIVRNEQFF

size: few
length: 13
J: TRBJ2-3
D: .
V: TRBV6-1
DNA: TGTGCCAGCAGTGTCGGCGAGGTGAATACGCAGTATTTT
CDR3: CASSVGEVNTQYF

size: .
length: 19
J: TRBJ2-1
D: TRBD2
V: TRBV5-4
DNA: TGTGCCAGCAGCCCCCACCCCGGAGGAGCGGGGGCGGTTCGGAATGAGCAGTTCTTC
CDR3: CASSPHPGGAGAVRNEQFF

size: .
length: 13
J: TRBJ2-2
D: .
V: TRBV6-5
DNA: TGTGCCAGCAGTTACAGGAGGGGCGGGGAGCTGTTTTTT
CDR3: CASSYRRGGELFF

size: .
length: 16
J: TRBJ2-3
D: TRBD2
V: TRBV7-3
DNA: TGTGCCAGCAGCTTAGGGCTAGCGGGGAACACAGATACGCAGTATTTT
CDR3: CASSLGLAGNTDTQYF

size: .
length: 15
J: TRBJ2-3
D: TRBD2
V: TRBV7-8
DNA: TGTGCCAGCAGCTTATTTAGCGGGCCCACAGATACGCAGTATTTT
CDR3: CASSLFSGPTDTQYF

size: .
length: 16
J: TRBJ2-1
D: .
V: TRBV6-5
DNA: TGTGCCAGCAGTTACTCAGCAGGGCATCCCTACAATGAGCAGTTCTTC
CDR3: CASSYSAGHPYNEQFF

size: .
length: 12
J: TRBJ1-1
D: .
V: TRBV9
DNA: TGTGCCAGCGGTCCCCCGGGCACTGAAGCTTTCTTT
CDR3: CASGPPGTEAFF

size: once
length: 15
J: TRBJ2-1
D: .
V: TRBV18
DNA: TGTGCCAGCTCACCCGGCCGCACAGGTACGGATGAGCAGTTCTTC
CDR3: CASSPGRTGTDEQFF

size: .
length: 15
J: TRBJ2-3
D: TRBD2
V: TRBV6-5
DNA: TGTGCCAGCAGTTTCCAGCGGGGAAACACAGATACGCAGTATTTT
CDR3: CASSFQRGNTDTQYF

size: .
length: 12
J: TRBJ1-2
D: TRBD1
V: TRBV2
DNA: TGTGCCAGCATCGGACAGGTTGGAGGCTACACCTTC
CDR3: CASIGQVGGYTF

size: .
length: 13
J: TRBJ2-5
D: .
V: TRBV6-6
DNA: TGTGCCAGTACCCAGGGGGGTTTGGAGACCCAGTACTTC
CDR3: CASTQGGLETQYF

size: .
length: 15
J: TRBJ2-3
D: .
V: TRBV25-1
DNA: TGTGCCAGCAGGGGACATTCGCGGAGAACAGATACGCAGTATTTT
CDR3: CASRGHSRRTDTQYF

size: .
length: 14
J: TRBJ1-1
D: .
V: TRBV7-9
DNA: TGTTCCAGCAGCTCCCCTGGGGGGGGGCAGGGAGCTTTCTTT
CDR3: CSSSSPGGGQGAFF

size: .
length: 12
J: TRBJ2-7
D: TRBD2
V: TRBV11-2
DNA: TGTGCCAGCAGCTTGCGGGGGAACGAGCAGTACTTC
CDR3: CASSLRGNEQYF

size: few
length: 13
J: TRBJ1-1
D: .
V: TRBV7-3
DNA: TGTGCCAGCAGCTTAAGTCCCCTGGGAGCGACTTTCTTT
CDR3: CASSLSPLGATFF